A selection of T cell receptor beta chains follows, all from one sample in a study of OX40 agonist ivuxolimab in advanced cancers. Clones were read by immunoSEQ multiplex PCR, and TCRdb kept only the in-frame ones, dropping some. The table has about 69,000 clones, approximately 81% seen once. This sample comprised CD4+ or CD8+ T cells sorted from blood, obtained in a trial of the OX40 agonist ivuxolimab. These receptors were obtained from an adult with an advanced solid tumor such as melanoma, head and neck, liver or kidney cancer. Each CDR3 is given with its conserved first and last residue. The order of the fields is J gene, CDR3 length, D gene, V gene, clone size, CDR3 DNA, CDR3 protein. D genes are given only for firm matches. Size is stated for part of the rows, as once, few or many counts, or as a class when the clone is expanded.

TRBJ2-6,15,.,TRBV14,.,TGTGCCAGCAGCCAAGACAGCTCTGGGGCCAACGTCCTGACTTTC,CASSQDSSGANVLTF
TRBJ2-3,15,.,TRBV5-1,.,TGCGCCAGCAGCTTGCAGAGGTGGGCAGCAGATACGCAGTATTTT,CASSLQRWAADTQYF
TRBJ1-2,14,.,TRBV7-8,.,TGTGCCAGCAGCTTCTTCGGGACTAACTATGGCTACACCTTC,CASSFFGTNYGYTF
TRBJ2-7,15,TRBD1,TRBV2,.,TGTGCCAGCAGTATAAACAGGGGTTCCCCCTACGAGCAGTACTTC,CASSINRGSPYEQYF
TRBJ2-5,15,TRBD1,TRBV18,.,TGTGCCAGCTCGCCCGGCGACAGGGGGGAAGAGACCCAGTACTTC,CASSPGDRGEETQYF
TRBJ1-5,13,.,TRBV7-7,.,TGTGCTAGCAGCCTCGGGCAGAATCAGCCCCAGCATTTT,CASSLGQNQPQHF
TRBJ1-1,15,.,TRBV11-3,.,TGTGCCAGCAGCTTAGACGGGCAGCTTAACACTGAAGCTTTCTTT,CASSLDGQLNTEAFF
TRBJ1-2,16,TRBD1,TRBV27,few,TGTGCCAGCAGCCTCCGGGCAGGGGACAGTTACAATGGCTACACCTTC,CASSLRAGDSYNGYTF
TRBJ2-5,16,TRBD1,TRBV5-1,once,TGCGCCAGCAGCCCCTGGAGGACAGGGGCGCAAGAGACCCAGTACTTC,CASSPWRTGAQETQYF
TRBJ1-1,15,.,TRBV5-1,once,TGCGCCAGCGAGTCGGGAGGGACGGGGAACACTGAAGCTTTCTTT,CASESGGTGNTEAFF
TRBJ2-7,13,.,TRBV7-2,.,TGTGCCAGCAGCTTCACACAGGGCCTCGAGCAGTACTTC,CASSFTQGLEQYF
TRBJ2-7,11,.,TRBV7-2,.,TGTGCCAGCAGCTACTTCTACGAGCAGTACTTC,CASSYFYEQYF
TRBJ1-5,13,.,TRBV2,.,TGTGCCAGCAGTGACCGGGCCCTGAAGCCCCAGCATTTT,CASSDRALKPQHF
TRBJ2-3,15,TRBD2,TRBV28,.,TGTGCCAGCAACCGGGGGGGTGAAGGCACAGATACGCAGTATTTT,CASNRGGEGTDTQYF
TRBJ2-7,15,TRBD2,TRBV7-2,.,TGTGCCAGCAGCGACGGACTAGCGGGGCGTCTCGAGCAGTACTTC,CASSDGLAGRLEQYF
TRBJ2-3,16,.,TRBV6-1,once,TGTGCCAGCAGTGAAGCGGTCCTTCCCCTCACGGATACGCAGTATTTT,CASSEAVLPLTDTQYF
TRBJ1-1,16,.,TRBV28,once,TGTGCCAGCAGTTTCACTACTTTTTCCATGAACACTGAAGCTTTCTTT,CASSFTTFSMNTEAFF
TRBJ1-5,13,.,TRBV2,once,TGTGCCAGCAGTGAACAGGTCAATCAGCCCCAGCATTTT,CASSEQVNQPQHF
TRBJ1-4,15,TRBD1,TRBV4-3,.,TGCGCCAGCAGCCAACGGGACAGCCCTAGGGAAAAACTGTTTTTT,CASSQRDSPREKLFF
TRBJ2-3,17,.,TRBV5-1,.,TGCGCCAGCAGCTTGGCGTGGGTTGGCACTAGCACAGATACGCAGTATTTT,CASSLAWVGTSTDTQYF
TRBJ1-3,14,.,TRBV6-5,.,TGTGCCAGCAGTAGACCGAACTCTGGAAACACCATATATTTT,CASSRPNSGNTIYF
TRBJ2-7,14,.,TRBV27,.,TGTGCCAGCAGTTTTATAGGACAGTCCTACGAGCAGTACTTC,CASSFIGQSYEQYF
TRBJ2-3,15,.,TRBV14,.,TGTGCCAGCAGCCAAGGGACGTTAAACACAGATACGCAGTATTTT,CASSQGTLNTDTQYF
TRBJ2-6,20,TRBD1,TRBV19,.,TGTGCCAGTAGTATTGCCACCCCCGGGACAGGGATCTCTGGGGCCAACGTCCTGACTTTC,CASSIATPGTGISGANVLTF
TRBJ2-4,13,.,TRBV29-1,.,TGCAGCGTTGCCCCGACAGGGAGGAACATTCAGTACTTC,CSVAPTGRNIQYF
TRBJ2-6,15,TRBD2,TRBV5-6,.,TGTGCCAGCAGCCTCGGGGGGTCTGGGGCCAACGTCCTGACTTTC,CASSLGGSGANVLTF
TRBJ2-3,15,.,TRBV5-1,.,TGCGCCAGCAGCTTGAGGGGGTATCAGACAGATACGCAGTATTTT,CASSLRGYQTDTQYF
TRBJ1-2,15,.,TRBV7-2,.,TGTGCCAGCAGCTTACTGGTCCAGGGGCTAGGAGGCTACACCTTC,CASSLLVQGLGGYTF
TRBJ2-7,14,TRBD2,TRBV5-1,.,TGCGCCAGCAGCTCGGGACTAGCTATCTACGAGCAGTACTTC,CASSSGLAIYEQYF